The 29 T cell receptor beta chains listed next were all sequenced from one sample in a study of Graves' ophthalmopathy and Graves' hyperthyroidism. The sequenced template was RNA, covering the TCR beta CDR3 region. Second-round multiplex PCR followed a first-round RT-PCR using HTBI primers. MiXCR was run by TCRdb on the multiplex PCR reads, yielding one entry per CDR3 protein. The sample yields hundreds of thousands of distinct CDR3 sequences, over 40% seen once. Sequencing was performed on peripheral blood. The receptors were sampled from an adult man with Graves' ophthalmopathy.

The V gene is TRBV9, the J gene TRBJ2-5; D is unclear. This CDR3 spans 13 amino acids. The germline V gene encodes CDR1 SGDLS and CDR2 YYNGEE. V was trimmed by 0 bases and J by 2 bases, leaving 5 bases between them. DNA of the CDR3: TGTGCCAGCAGCGTAGCAACTCAAGAGACCCAGTACTTC. The encoded protein is CASSVATQETQYF.

The sample holds one count of this clonotype. A read error is possible here, since a much larger clone lies one base away. The chain uses TRBV10-2 and TRBJ2-2; either TRBD1 or TRBD2 may supply D (5 bases each). CDR3 length equals 14 residues. Germline V gene data show CDR1 as WSHSY and CDR2 as SAAADI. This CDR3 is CASCRGGDTGELLF. In DNA form, the CDR3 reads TGCGCCAGCTGCCGTGGGGGTGACACCGGGGAGCTGCTTTTT.

Regarding this clonotype: No conserved phenylalanine or tryptophan ends this CDR3, so it is likely a read error. The rearrangement links TRBV11-2 to TRBJ2-7; D is unclear. The V gene lost 5 bases and the J gene lost 4 bases, with 9 bases spanning the gap. The CDR3 length is 12 residues. Germline CDR1 and CDR2: SGHAT and FQNNGV. In DNA form, the CDR3 reads TGTGCCAGCAGCGACCGATTGTACGAGCAGTACTGC. This codes for CASSDRLYEQYC.

This clonotype came up a few times. This chain uses TRBV4-3 with TRBJ2-7, with a tentative D call TRBD1 (6 bases). The CDR3 is 14 residues long. With 0 bases removed from V and 4 bases from J, the gap between germline ends came to 10 bases. CDR1 is LGHNA and CDR2 is YSLEER in the germline V gene. In DNA, the CDR3 is TGCGCCAGCAGCCAAGATAGCAGGGGTTACGAGCAGTACTTC. Protein: CASSQDSRGYEQYF.

This clonotype was counted at least ten times. The chain is built from TRBV20-1 and TRBJ1-1; 10 bases are a match to TRBD1. V lost 0 bases and J lost 3; bases outside the gene matches: 1. The length of the CDR3 is 14 residues. In germline, CDR1 is DFQATT, CDR2 SNEGSKA (reference sequence). CDR3: CSARDGTGDTEAFF. In nucleotides, the CDR3 is TGCAGTGCTAGAGACGGGACAGGGGACACTGAAGCTTTCTTT.

This clonotype showed up many times. The V and J genes are TRBV24-1 and TRBJ2-5; no clear D. Trimming left V 4 bases short and J 4 bases short, with 15 bases between. This CDR3 is built from 15 residues. The germline CDR1 and CDR2 sequences are KGHDR and SFDVKD. CDR3 DNA: TGTGCCACCAGTGAAAAGGGCGGAATCGGAGAGACCCAGTACTTC. Protein: CATSEKGGIGETQYF.

The V gene is TRBV7-4, the J gene TRBJ1-1, with D possibly matching TRBD1 (5 bases). Trimming removed 5 bases at V and 3 bases at J, with 16 bases between. Germline V gives CDR1 SGHVT, CDR2 SQSDAQ. The CDR3 totals 15 residues. CDR3 residues: CASSHNNGGDTEAFF. CDR3 DNA sequence: TGTGCCAGCAGCCATAATAACGGGGGTGACACTGAAGCTTTCTTT.

This clonotype was counted only a few times. This rearrangement joins TRBV30 to TRBJ2-5; D is possibly TRBD1 (5 bases). CDR1 is GTSNPN, CDR2 SVGIG, per germline (reference sequence). This CDR3 contains 13 residues. The ends were cut back, 0 bases at V and 3 bases at J, with 8 bases in the middle. DNA for the CDR3: TGTGCCTGGAGTGTGGGCAGGGAAGAGACCCAGTACTTC. Amino acid sequence: CAWSVGREETQYF.

J is TRBJ1-2 and V is TRBV10-3; 7 bases are shared with TRBD1. CDR1 ENHRY and CDR2 SYGVKD come from the germline V gene. The junction had 9 bases not matched to a gene; V was cut back by 4 bases and J by 7 bases. This CDR3 spans 14 amino acids. The CDR3 bases are TGTGCCATCAGTGGGAGGGACAGAGTTGTTGGCTACACCTTC. Translated, it gives CAISGRDRVVGYTF.

V usage is TRBV2 and J usage is TRBJ1-2, with D unresolved. The CDR3 extends over 10 amino acids. Trimming left V 11 bases short and J 2 bases short, with 6 bases between. The germline gives CDR1 SNHLY, CDR2 FYNNEI. The CDR3 reads CAATNYGYTF. The CDR3 region has the DNA TGTGCCGCGACAAACTATGGCTACACCTTC. Drawing the rest from reference TRBV2 and TRBJ1-2, the complete variable domain is EPEVTQTPSHQVTQMGQEVILRCVPISNHLYFYWYRQILGQKVEFLVSFYNNEISEKSEIFDDQFSVERPDGSNFTLKIRSTKLEDSAMYFCAATNYGYTFGSGTRLTVV.

Turning to this clonotype: The junction departs from the called germline gene at one end, perhaps through a read error. The V and J genes are TRBV7-6 and TRBJ1-4; D may be TRBD1 (5 bases). This CDR3 has 12 residues. CDR1 is SGHVS and CDR2 is FNYEAQ in the germline V gene. As DNA, the CDR3 is TGTGCCAGCAGCCCCCTTACCGGACATTTCGGGTTT. Translated: CASSPLTGHFGF.

V gene TRBV25-1 combines with J gene TRBJ2-5; D gene ambiguous. V was pared by 4 bases and J by 4 bases, with 16 bases between. The CDR3 is made up of 15 amino acids. CDR1 MGHDK and CDR2 SYGVNS come from the germline V gene. The CDR3 nucleotides are TGTGCCAGCAGTGCTAGAGCACGAGGTCCAGAGACCCAGTACTTC. As protein: CASSARARGPETQYF. The full variable domain, with the rest looked up from reference TRBV25-1 and TRBJ2-5, is EADIYQTPRYLVIGTGKKITLECSQTMGHDKMYWYQQDPGMELHLIHYSYGVNSTEKGDLSSESTVSRIRTEHFPLTLESARPSHTSQYLCASSARARGPETQYFGPGTRLLVL.

V gene TRBV20-1 combines with J gene TRBJ2-7; TRBD2 agrees at 9 bases. This CDR3 comprises 11 residues. With 6 bases clipped from V and 7 bases from J, the junction kept 4 bases outside the gene matches. In germline, CDR1 is DFQATT, CDR2 SNEGSKA (reference sequence). As DNA, the CDR3 is TGCAGTGCAGGGACTAGCAGTGAGCAGTACTTC. Translation gives CSAGTSSEQYF.

This clonotype was found once. The gene calls are TRBV20-1 and TRBJ1-2; TRBD1 aligns across 8 bases. Germline trimming cut 5 bases from V and 4 bases from J; bases unmatched to any gene: 6. This CDR3 comprises 13 residues. The germline V gene encodes CDR1 DFQATT and CDR2 SNEGSKA (reference sequence). DNA for the CDR3: TGCAGTGCTCGGAGACAGGGGAGCTATGGCTACACCTTC. This codes for CSARRQGSYGYTF.

This clonotype was seen at least ten times. V usage is TRBV19 and J usage is TRBJ1-2; tentative D call: TRBD1 (5 bases). Trimming took off 5 bases at V and 8 bases at J, with 15 bases between the two ends. This CDR3 has 13 amino acids. Per the germline V gene, CDR1 is LNHDA and CDR2 is SQIVND (reference sequence). The CDR3 loop is CASSYDSQDGYTF. CDR3 in DNA: TGTGCCAGTAGTTACGACAGCCAGGACGGCTACACCTTC.

This clonotype was recorded many times. This chain joins TRBV12-3 or TRBV12-4 and TRBJ1-5, with a possible D match to TRBD1 (5 bases). Trimming removed 5 bases from V and 3 bases from J, with 11 bases in between. The CDR3 contains 14 residues. This CDR3 is CASSRSTVNQPQHF. CDR3 in DNA: TGTGCCAGCAGTCGCTCGACAGTCAATCAGCCCCAGCATTTT.

Only a few counts were recorded for this clonotype. The chain combines TRBV10-3 with TRBJ1-3, with D hard to call. This CDR3 has 11 amino acids. Trimming took 8 bases from V and 0 from J, leaving 2 bases between them. Germline V gene data show CDR1 as ENHRY and CDR2 as SYGVKD. CDR3 nucleotides: TGTGCCATCCACTCTGGAAACACCATATATTTT. Residues: CAIHSGNTIYF.

This clonotype was recorded many times. The chain carries TRBV19 and TRBJ2-6; D perhaps matches TRBD2 (6 bases). This CDR3 is built from 14 residues. V was trimmed by 7 bases and J by 0 bases, leaving 7 bases between them. The germline CDR1 and CDR2 sequences are LNHDA and SQIVND (reference sequence). The CDR3, as DNA: TGTGCCAGTACAGCGGGCTCTGGGGCCAACGTCCTGACTTTC. It codes for CASTAGSGANVLTF.

Worth noting for this clonotype: A read error is possible here, since a much larger clone lies one base away. The gene calls are TRBV5-1 and TRBJ1-1; TRBD1 aligns across 7 bases. CDR3 length equals 14 residues. Germline V gives CDR1 SGHRS, CDR2 YFSETQ. CDR3 nucleotide sequence: TGCGCCGGCAGCTTGGCCGGAGGGGGCGCTGAAGCTTTCTTT. This codes for CAGSLAGGGAEAFF.

The chain joins TRBV10-3 to TRBJ2-6, with D possibly TRBD1 on 5 matching bases. The CDR3 contains 15 residues. From germline, CDR1 is ENHRY and CDR2 SYGVKD. Trimming cost V 6 bases and J 11 bases, with 20 bases left between them. CDR3 protein: CAISPGRGHAYVLTF. In nucleotides, the CDR3 is TGTGCCATCAGCCCCGGAAGGGGTCACGCCTACGTCCTGACTTTC.

The chain uses TRBV7-2 and TRBJ2-7; 8 bases are a match to TRBD2. The tail of the sequence fits TRBJ2-1 better, so the J call may be wrong. There are 12 residues in the CDR3. Germline V gene data show CDR1 as SGHTA and CDR2 as FQGNSA. DNA of the CDR3: TGTGCCAGCAGCCCTAGCGGGTATGAGCAGTTCTTC. Residues: CASSPSGYEQFF.

This rearrangement joins TRBV7-9 to TRBJ1-5, with D perhaps TRBD1 (5 bases). Germline V gene lookup returns CDR1 SEHNR and CDR2 FQNEAQ (reference sequence). The CDR3 is 15 residues long. Trimming removed 5 bases at V and 9 bases at J, with 20 bases between. CDR3 in amino acids: CASSLLGLAGGPQHF. For the CDR3, the DNA is TGTGCCAGCAGCCTTCTCGGACTAGCGGGGGGGCCCCAGCATTTT.

Only one count was recorded for this clonotype. A single base separates this from a much larger clone, so it may be a read error. This chain uses TRBV29-1 with TRBJ2-5; TRBD2 might be the D (6 bases). The CDR3 sequence is 13 residues long. Germline V gene data show CDR1 as SQVTM and CDR2 as ANQGSEA. The CDR3 nucleotides read TGCAGTGTTCAGACTAGTAGCAGAGAGACCCAGTACTTC. Its translation: CSVQTSSRETQYF.

The chain is built from TRBV12-3 or TRBV12-4 and TRBJ1-6, with D unresolved. The germline V and J ends were trimmed by 6 bases and 0 bases, with 18 bases remaining between them. The CDR3 consists of 18 residues. For the CDR3, the DNA is TGTGCCAGCAGCGCGGAGGTCAAGTCACTCTCCTATAATTCACCCCTCCACTTT. Translation gives CASSAEVKSLSYNSPLHF.

This chain joins TRBV30 and TRBJ1-6; D might be TRBD1 (5 bases). There are 13 residues in the CDR3. The V gene lost 4 bases and the J gene lost 9 bases, with 13 bases spanning the gap. Per the germline V gene, CDR1 is GTSNPN and CDR2 is SVGIG (reference sequence). The CDR3 reads CAWNHRQISPLHF. The CDR3 nucleotides are TGTGCCTGGAACCACAGACAGATTTCACCCCTCCACTTT.

The rearrangement links TRBV29-1 to TRBJ2-2; no firm D call. This CDR3 region has 12 residues. The germline gives CDR1 SQVTM, CDR2 ANQGSEA. V lost 6 bases and J 5 bases, leaving 10 bases between the germline ends. Written as DNA, the CDR3 is TGCAGCGTCGCCCCAAGAACCGGGGAGCTGTTTTTT. Amino acid sequence: CSVAPRTGELFF.

This clonotype was seen just once. A much larger clone sits a single nucleotide away, making a read error possible. The CDR3 loop is CASSPTLAGGTGERFF. CDR3 DNA sequence: TGTGCCAGCAGCCCCACTCTAGCGGGGGGAACCGGGGAGCGGTTTTTT. The rearrangement links TRBV11-3 to TRBJ2-2, with 11 nucleotides matching TRBD2. Germline CDR1 reads SGHNT; CDR2 reads YENEEA. The length of the CDR3 is 16 residues.

In regard to this clonotype: A much larger clone differs by one base, so this may be a read error. The genes are TRBV2 and TRBJ2-7; D is unclear. There are 13 residues in the CDR3. Trimming stripped 4 bases from V and 7 bases from J, with 14 bases between. Germline-derived CDR1 and CDR2 are SNHLY and FYNNEI. The CDR3, as DNA: TGTGCCAGCAGTGTAGGGTCCTACAATGAGCAGTACTTC. Amino acid sequence: CASSVGSYNEQYF.

This chain uses TRBV14 with TRBJ2-2; D assignment may be TRBD1 or TRBD2 (5 bases each). Germline CDR1 SGHDN, CDR2 FVKESK. Trimming left V 4 bases short and J 1 base short, with 13 bases between. There are 16 residues in the CDR3. The CDR3 DNA reads as TGTGCCAGCAGCCGGGACGTCAATGGGAACACCGGGGAGCTGTTTTTT. This translates into CASSRDVNGNTGELFF.